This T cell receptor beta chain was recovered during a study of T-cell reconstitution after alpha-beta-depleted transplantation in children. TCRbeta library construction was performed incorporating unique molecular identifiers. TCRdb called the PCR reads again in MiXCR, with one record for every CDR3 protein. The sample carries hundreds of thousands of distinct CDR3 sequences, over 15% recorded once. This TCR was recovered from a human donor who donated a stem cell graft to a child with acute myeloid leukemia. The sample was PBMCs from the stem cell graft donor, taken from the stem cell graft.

This CDR3 is CASSQAGTYSGNTIYF. As DNA, the CDR3 is TGTGCCAGCAGCCAAGCCGGGACGTACTCTGGAAACACCATATATTTT. The chain recombines TRBV7-2 with TRBJ1-3, with D perhaps matching TRBD1 (5 bases). There are 16 residues in the CDR3. Germline loops: CDR1 SGHTA, CDR2 FQGNSA. Trimming took 5 bases from V and 0 from J, leaving 14 bases between them. The variable domain in full, completed from reference TRBV7-2 and TRBJ1-3, reads GAGVSQSPSNKVTEKGKDVELRCDPISGHTALYWYRQSLGQGLEFLIYFQGNSAPDKSGLPSDRFSAERTGGSVSTLTIQRTQQEDSAVYLCASSQAGTYSGNTIYFGEGSWLTVV.